This TCR beta chain comes out of a study of T cell responses to AZD1222 COVID-19 vaccine. As for the study in general: Pooling of second doses given at about 4 or about 12 weeks was done. General study points: Researchers took repertoire samples only after the peak T cell response had come. There were mostly white British donors and more females than males, and clonal diversity was possibly underestimated. Nearly half of the spike-specific TCRs reportedly recognize variant regions that carry no mutations.

Repertoires were generated with immunoSEQ multiplex PCR, while TCRdb's copy carries only in-frame clones and drops some. The table has 150,000 or so clones, 94% seen once. Germline CDR1 and CDR2: SEHNR and FQNEAQ (reference sequence). This CDR3 spans 12 amino acids. V lost 6 bases, J lost 5 bases, and 7 bases lay in between. Regarding this clone: Its target is not known.

Sequencing used peripheral blood, obtained on day 0 of AZD1222 vaccination. This TCR was sampled from an adult in good health. The rearrangement links TRBV7-9 to TRBJ2-2; D possibly matches TRBD1 or TRBD2 (5 bases each). The CDR3 DNA sequence: TGTGCCAGCAGGAGGGGAACCGGGGAGCTGTTTTTT. Translated: CASRRGTGELFF.